This T cell receptor (beta chain) was captured in a study of CD4+ T cells in melanoma. Study outcomes and limitations: A reported correlation linked neoantigen-specific CD4+ T cells to CD8+, macrophage and B cell function. Neoantigen-specific CD4+ T cells in melanoma reportedly had diverse differentiation states.

The table came from immunoSEQ multiplex PCR; TCRdb's copy has only in-frame clones and leaves some out. The sample gives fewer than 150,000 clones, about nine tenths of which show up once; more than 1.5% is in the top ten. With regard to this clone: Antigen unknown. Additional DNA sequences in this sample encode the identical CDR3.

The CDR3 has 14 amino acids. The germline CDR1 and CDR2 sequences are SGHRS and YFSETQ. Trimming shortened V by 1 base and J by 6 bases, and 12 bases separated the two germline ends. V and J are TRBV5-1 and TRBJ2-3; D call uncertain. The source of this sequence is a human donor with melanoma. CDR3 sequence (DNA): TGCGCCAGCAGCTTGTCATTAGCAGCTGATACGCAGTATTTT. This codes for CASSLSLAADTQYF.